This T cell receptor (beta chain) was obtained from a study of blood T cell repertoires in COVID-19. The CDR3 runs to 14 residues. Trimming took 1 base from V and 4 from J, leaving 8 bases between them. Germline values: CDR1 GTSNPN, CDR2 SVGIG (reference sequence). The table came from immunoSEQ multiplex PCR; TCRdb's copy has only in-frame clones and leaves some out. The data show about 350,000 clones, roughly 87% seen once. The sequenced sample consisted of PBMCs or T cells enriched from blood (not recorded which). The origin of this receptor is a woman in her 30s who had recovered from COVID-19. The chain uses TRBV30 and TRBJ1-6; D remains ambiguous. DNA for the CDR3: TGTGCCTGGAGTGGGGAGCGTTATAATTCACCCCTCCACTTT. Residues: CAWSGERYNSPLHF.